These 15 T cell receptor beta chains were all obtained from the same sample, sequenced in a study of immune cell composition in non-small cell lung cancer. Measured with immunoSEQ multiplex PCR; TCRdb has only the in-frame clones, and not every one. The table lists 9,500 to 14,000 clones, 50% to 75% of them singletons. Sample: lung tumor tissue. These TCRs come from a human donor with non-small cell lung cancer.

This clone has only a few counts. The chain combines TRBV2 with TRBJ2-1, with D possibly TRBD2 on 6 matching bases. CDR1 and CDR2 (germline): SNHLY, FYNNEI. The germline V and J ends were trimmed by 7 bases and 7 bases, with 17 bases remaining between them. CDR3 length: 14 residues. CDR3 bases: TGTGCCAGCAAAAAGCGGGTCCTTGAGAATGAGCAGTTCTTC. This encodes CASKKRVLENEQFF.

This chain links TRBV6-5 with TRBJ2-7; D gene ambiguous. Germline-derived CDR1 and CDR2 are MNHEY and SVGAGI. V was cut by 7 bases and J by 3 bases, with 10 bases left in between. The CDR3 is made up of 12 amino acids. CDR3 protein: CASTRRDYEQYF. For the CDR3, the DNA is TGTGCCAGCACTCGGAGAGACTACGAGCAGTACTTC.

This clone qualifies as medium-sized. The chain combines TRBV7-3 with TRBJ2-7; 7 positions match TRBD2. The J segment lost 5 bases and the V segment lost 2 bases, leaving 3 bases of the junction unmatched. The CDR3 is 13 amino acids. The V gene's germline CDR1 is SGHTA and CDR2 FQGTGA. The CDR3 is CASSLWGGNEQYF. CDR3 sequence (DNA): TGTGCCAGCAGCTTATGGGGGGGTAACGAGCAGTACTTC.

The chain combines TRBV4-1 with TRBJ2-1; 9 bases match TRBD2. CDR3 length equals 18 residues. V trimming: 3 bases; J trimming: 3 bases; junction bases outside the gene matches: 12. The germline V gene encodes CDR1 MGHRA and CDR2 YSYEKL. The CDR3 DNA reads TGCGCCAGCAGCCACGTACTATTGGCGGGAGGGGTCTACAATGAGCAGTTCTTC. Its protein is CASSHVLLAGGVYNEQFF.

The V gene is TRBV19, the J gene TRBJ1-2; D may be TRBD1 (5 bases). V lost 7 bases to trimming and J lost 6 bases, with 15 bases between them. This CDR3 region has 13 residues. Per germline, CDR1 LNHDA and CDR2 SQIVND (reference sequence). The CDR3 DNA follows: TGTGCCAGTAAGGTCAGACTCAGGGATGGCTACACCTTC. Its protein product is CASKVRLRDGYTF.

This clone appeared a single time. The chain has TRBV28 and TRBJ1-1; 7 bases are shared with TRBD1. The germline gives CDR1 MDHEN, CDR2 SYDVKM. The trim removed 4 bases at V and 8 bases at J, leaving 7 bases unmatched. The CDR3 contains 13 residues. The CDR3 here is CASSSPGTAEAFF. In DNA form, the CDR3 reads TGTGCCAGCAGTTCCCCCGGGACAGCCGAAGCTTTCTTT.

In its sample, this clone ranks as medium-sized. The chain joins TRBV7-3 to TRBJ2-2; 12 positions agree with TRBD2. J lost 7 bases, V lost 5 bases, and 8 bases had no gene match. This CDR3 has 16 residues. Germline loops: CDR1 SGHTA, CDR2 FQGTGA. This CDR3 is CASSLLAGGPGGELFF. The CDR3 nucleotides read TGTGCCAGCAGCCTGCTAGCGGGAGGGCCAGGCGGGGAGCTGTTTTTT.

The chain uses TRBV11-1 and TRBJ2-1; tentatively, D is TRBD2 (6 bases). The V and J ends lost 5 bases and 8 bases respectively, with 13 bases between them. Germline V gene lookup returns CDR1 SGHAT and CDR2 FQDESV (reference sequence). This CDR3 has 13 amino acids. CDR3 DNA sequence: TGTGCCAGCAGCCCCGAACTAGCTGATGAGCAGTTCTTC. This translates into CASSPELADEQFF.

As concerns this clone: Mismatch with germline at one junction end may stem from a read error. Here the CDR3 reads CASSVKNQATQYF. CDR3 nucleotides: TGTGCCAGCAGCGTAAAAAACCAAGCGACCCAGTACTTC. This sequence joins TRBV9 and TRBJ2-5; D is ambiguous. This CDR3 has 13 residues. The germline V gene has CDR1 SGDLS and CDR2 YYNGEE.

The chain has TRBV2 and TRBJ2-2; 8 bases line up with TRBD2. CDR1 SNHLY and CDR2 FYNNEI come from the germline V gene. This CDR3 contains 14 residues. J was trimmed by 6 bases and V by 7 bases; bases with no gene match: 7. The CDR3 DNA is TGTGCCAGCAAGCGGGAGCAGGTATCCGGGGAGCTGTTTTTT. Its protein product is CASKREQVSGELFF. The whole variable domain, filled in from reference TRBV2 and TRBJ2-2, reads EPEVTQTPSHQVTQMGQEVILRCVPISNHLYFYWYRQILGQKVEFLVSFYNNEISEKSEIFDDQFSVERPDGSNFTLKIRSTKLEDSAMYFCASKREQVSGELFFGEGSRLTVL.

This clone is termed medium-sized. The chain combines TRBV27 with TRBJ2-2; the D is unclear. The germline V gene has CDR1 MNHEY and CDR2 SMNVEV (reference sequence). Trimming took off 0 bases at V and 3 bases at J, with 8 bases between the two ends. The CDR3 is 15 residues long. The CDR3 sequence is CASSLSGTYTGELFF. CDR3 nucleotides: TGTGCCAGCAGTTTATCGGGCACCTACACCGGGGAGCTGTTTTTT.

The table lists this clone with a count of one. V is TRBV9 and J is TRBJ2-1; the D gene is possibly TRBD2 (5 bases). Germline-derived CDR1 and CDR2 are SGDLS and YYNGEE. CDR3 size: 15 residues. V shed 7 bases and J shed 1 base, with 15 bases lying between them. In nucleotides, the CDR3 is TGTGCCAGCGCCGATCCGGGGAAGTCCTACAATGAGCAGTTCTTC. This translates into CASADPGKSYNEQFF.

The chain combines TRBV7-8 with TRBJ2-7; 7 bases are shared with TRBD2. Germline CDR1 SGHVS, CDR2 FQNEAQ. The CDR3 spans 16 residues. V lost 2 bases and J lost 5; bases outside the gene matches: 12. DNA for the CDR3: TGTGCCAGCAGCTTACAACCAACTAGCGTCCCCCACGAGCAGTACTTC. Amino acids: CASSLQPTSVPHEQYF.

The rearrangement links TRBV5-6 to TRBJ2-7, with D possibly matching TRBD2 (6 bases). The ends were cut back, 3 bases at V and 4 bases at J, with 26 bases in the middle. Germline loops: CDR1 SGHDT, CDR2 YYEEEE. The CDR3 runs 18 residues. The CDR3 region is CASSSSGTRSGPLYEQYF. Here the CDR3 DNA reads TGTGCCAGCAGCTCCTCAGGTACTAGGAGCGGGCCCCTATACGAGCAGTACTTC.

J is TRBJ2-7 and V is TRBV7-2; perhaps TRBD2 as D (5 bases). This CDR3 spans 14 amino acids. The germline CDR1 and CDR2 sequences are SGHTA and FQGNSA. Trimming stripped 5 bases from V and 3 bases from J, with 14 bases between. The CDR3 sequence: CASSPRGGVYEQYF. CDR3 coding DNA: TGTGCCAGCAGCCCCCGGGGTGGAGTCTACGAGCAGTACTTC.